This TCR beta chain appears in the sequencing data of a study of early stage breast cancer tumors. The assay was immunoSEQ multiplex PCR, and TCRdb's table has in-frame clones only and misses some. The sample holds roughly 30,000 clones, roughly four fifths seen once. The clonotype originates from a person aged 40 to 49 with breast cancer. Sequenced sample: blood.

The CDR3 DNA sequence: TGCAGTGCTAGCTCAGTGGAGGAGCAGTACTTC. Its protein is CSASSVEEQYF. The chain couples TRBV20-1 to TRBJ2-7; no clear D gene. The V end lost 3 bases, the J end lost 7 bases, and 10 bases lay between the germline ends. This CDR3 comprises 11 residues. Germline V gene sequence: CDR1 DFQATT, CDR2 SNEGSKA (reference sequence).